This T cell receptor (beta chain) was found in a study of sequential checkpoint blockade in melanoma. Turning to the study itself: TCRβ was sequenced from DNA of 90 or so pretreatment tumors.

This clone was seen a handful of times. The CDR3 has 12 amino acids. Trimming shortened V by 6 bases and J by 2 bases, and 7 bases separated the two germline ends. Looked up from germline, CDR1 is MDHEN and CDR2 is SYDVKM. Treatment defined: randomized to nivolumab then ipilimumab (arm A) or the reverse (arm B). Sequencing was performed with immunoSEQ multiplex PCR; in TCRdb, only in-frame clones are kept and a portion is missing. There are around 2,200 clones in the sample; about 20% occur only once, and 15% to 20% lies in the top ten. The TCR sequence derives from a human donor with melanoma. The chain is built from TRBV28 and TRBJ2-5; D remains unclear. The sequencing here drew on tumor tissue (inferred from file names), taken from a patient given nivolumab and ipilimumab in sequence. The CDR3 region has the DNA TGTGCCAGCAGGACTTATCAAGAGACCCAGTACTTC. This gives the protein CASRTYQETQYF.